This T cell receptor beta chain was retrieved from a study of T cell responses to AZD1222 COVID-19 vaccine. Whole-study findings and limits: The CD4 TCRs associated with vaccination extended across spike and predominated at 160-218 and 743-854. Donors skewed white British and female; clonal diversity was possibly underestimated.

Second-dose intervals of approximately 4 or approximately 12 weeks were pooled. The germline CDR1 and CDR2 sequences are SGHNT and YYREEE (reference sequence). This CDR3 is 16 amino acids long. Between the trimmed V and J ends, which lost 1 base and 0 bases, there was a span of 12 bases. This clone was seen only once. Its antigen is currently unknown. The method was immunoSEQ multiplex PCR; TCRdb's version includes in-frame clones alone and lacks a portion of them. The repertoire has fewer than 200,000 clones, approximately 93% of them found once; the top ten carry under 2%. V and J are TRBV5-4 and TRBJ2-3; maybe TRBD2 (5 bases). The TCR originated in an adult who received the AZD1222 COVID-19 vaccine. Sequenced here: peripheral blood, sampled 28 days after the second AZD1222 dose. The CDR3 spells CASSLMGTGSTDTQYF. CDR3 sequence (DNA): TGTGCCAGCAGCTTGATGGGTACGGGAAGCACAGATACGCAGTATTTT.